Each of the 10 T cell receptor beta chains below was sequenced from the same sample in a study of technical replicates of blood from a handful of donors. Here immunoSEQ multiplex PCR was the method, and the copy in TCRdb shows in-frame clones only, minus some. The repertoire includes about 84,000 clones, roughly 93% of them detected once, and 0.2% to 0.25% sits in the top ten. The sequencing input was T cells isolated from PBMCs. The receptors derive from a human donor in good health.

V and J are TRBV19 and TRBJ1-1; D is unresolved. Germline V lookup: CDR1 LNHDA, CDR2 SQIVND (reference sequence). With 8 bases removed from V and 5 bases from J, the gap between germline ends came to 15 bases. CDR3 size: 13 residues. CDR3 sequence reads: CASSSGLRTEAFF. For the CDR3, the DNA is TGTGCCAGTTCGTCCGGATTGAGGACTGAAGCTTTCTTT.

V usage is TRBV6-5 and J usage is TRBJ2-7; possible D gene TRBD1, 6 bases. CDR3 size: 15 residues. Trimming pared 8 bases from V and 2 bases from J, leaving 19 bases between. Germline V lookup: CDR1 MNHEY, CDR2 SVGAGI. The CDR3 nucleotides read TGTGCCAGCGGTACGGGCCAGGGACAAACCTACGAGCAGTACTTC. Protein product: CASGTGQGQTYEQYF.

The CDR3 loop is CATREPGNTIYF. DNA for the CDR3: TGTGCCACTCGTGAGCCCGGAAACACCATATATTTT. The chain links TRBV15 to TRBJ1-3, with D unclear. CDR3 length: 12 amino acids. Germline CDR1 LNHNV, CDR2 YYDKDF (reference sequence). V gave up 9 bases and J gave up 4 bases, with 10 bases separating them. The whole variable domain, remainder taken from reference TRBV15 and TRBJ1-3, is DAMVIQNPRYQVTQFGKPVTLSCSQTLNHNVMYWYQQKSSQAPKLLFHYYDKDFNNEADTPDNFQSRRPNTSFCFLDIRSPGLGDTAMYLCATREPGNTIYFGEGSWLTVV.

This clone has a single count. This sequence joins TRBV5-1 and TRBJ2-3, with a weak D call TRBD2 (5 bases). Trimming removed 6 bases at V and 0 bases at J, with 14 bases between. The CDR3 contains 15 residues. The germline gives CDR1 SGHRS, CDR2 YFSETQ. This CDR3 is CASNKGVLSTDTQYF. The CDR3 DNA follows: TGCGCCAGCAACAAGGGAGTCCTAAGCACAGATACGCAGTATTTT.

J is TRBJ1-1 and V is TRBV18; D gene uncertain. CDR3 length equals 12 residues. Germline CDR1 and CDR2: KGHSH and LQKENI. Trimming shortened V by 3 bases and J by 1 base, and 3 bases separated the two germline ends. CDR3: CASSPGNTEAFF. In nucleotides, the CDR3 is TGTGCCAGCTCACCCGGGAACACTGAAGCTTTCTTT.

The chain uses TRBV10-2 and TRBJ1-1; unclear D gene. This CDR3 has 13 residues. V lost 3 bases and J lost 5, with 10 bases in between. Germline loops: CDR1 WSHSY, CDR2 SAAADI. The CDR3, as DNA: TGCGCCAGCAGTGAAGCCGGGAGGACTGAAGCTTTCTTT. Its protein product is CASSEAGRTEAFF.

This clone was observed a handful of times. The chain employs TRBV30 and TRBJ1-1; possibly TRBD1 for D (5 bases). CDR3 length: 15 amino acids. The ends were cut back, 5 bases at V and 1 base at J, with 17 bases in the middle. Looked up from germline, CDR1 is GTSNPN and CDR2 is SVGIG (reference sequence). The CDR3 sequence: CAWGGTTASNTEAFF. The CDR3 bases are TGTGCCTGGGGGGGGACCACAGCTTCGAACACTGAAGCTTTCTTT.

The rearrangement uses TRBV6-1 and TRBJ2-3; TRBD2 agrees at 10 bases. The CDR3 has 15 residues. Germline-derived CDR1 and CDR2 are MNHNS and SASEGT. The V segment lost 0 bases and the J segment 4 bases; nucleotides outside the gene matches: 1. The DNA for the CDR3 is TGTGCCAGCAGTGAAGCTAGCGGGGGGCCAGATACGCAGTATTTT. Its translation is CASSEASGGPDTQYF.

In DNA, the CDR3 is TGTGCCAGCTCCCCCGGGGGACAGGGATACACTGAAGCTTTCTTT. Translating it yields CASSPGGQGYTEAFF. V usage is TRBV18 and J usage is TRBJ1-1; 9 bases are shared with TRBD1. CDR1 is KGHSH, CDR2 LQKENI, per germline. CDR3 size: 15 residues. With V trimmed by 6 bases and J by 3 bases, 8 bases remained unmatched.

This sequence joins TRBV11-2 and TRBJ1-2, with D possibly matching TRBD1 (5 bases). The CDR3 is 17 amino acids. Trimming stripped 5 bases from V and 2 bases from J, with 21 bases between. Germline-derived CDR1 and CDR2 are SGHAT and FQNNGV. Written as DNA, the CDR3 is TGTGCCAGCAGCCCCTTGGTCATGGGCGGGGGAAACTATGGCTACACCTTC. It yields the protein CASSPLVMGGGNYGYTF.